This T cell receptor (beta chain) was identified in a study of vaccination and CD4 T cells after COVID-19 (dated by TCRdb to between 2022 and 2023). As for the study more broadly: The convalescent cohort included six males and four females, with two Hispanic individuals, seven Caucasians, two Asians and one multiracial person. Two doses of either the Pfizer-BioNTech BNT162b2 vaccine (n=8) or the Moderna mRNA-1273 vaccine (n=2) were administered to participants. Post-COVID blood samples from convalescent patients were collected a median of around 100 days after diagnosis, with a range of 35 to 161 days. Control cultures used a CEFX viral epitope pool as positive control, an HIV-1 Nef peptide pool as negative control, or no peptide. Post-vaccine blood samples were obtained a median of about 72 days after the second vaccine dose, with a range of roughly 14 to 241 days. In roughly 11 COVID-19 convalescent patients and 4 infection-naive healthy vaccine recipients, the spike-specific CD4+ TCR repertoire before mRNA vaccination was compared with the repertoire after mRNA vaccination. Culture stimuli were overlapping spike peptide pools from SARS-CoV-2 and from the common cold coronaviruses HCoV-NL63, HCoV-OC43 and HCoV-229E. Memory CD4+ T cell crossreactivity between SARS-CoV-2 and common cold coronavirus spike proteins was assessed at the TCR clonotype level in an earlier paper using these donors. General findings and caveats noted by the study authors: In convalescent patients, a median 86.3% of post-vaccine SARS-CoV-2-reactive clones were detected only after vaccination, and vaccine-specific priming was suggested by this finding. Although the median number of SARS-CoV-2-reactive clonotypes went up from some 23 after infection to 35 to 40 after vaccination, the increase was not significant. Relatively few convalescent patients were included in the study, and early timepoints after natural infection were not analyzed. Of the vaccine-specific clones found in convalescent patients, nearly all (304 of 307) were mono-reactive for SARS-CoV-2 spike instead of being cross-reactive with common cold coronaviruses.

V is trimmed back by 5 bases and J by 1 base, and the junction contains 11 bases that no gene match accounts for. Spanning cysteine to phenylalanine, the CDR3 consists of 17 amino acids. The entry retains the CDR3 DNA only, 51 bases that are in frame from base 1. Via the germline V gene, CDR1 is MNHNS and CDR2 SASEGT. The library was prepared using PCR. At the Johns Hopkins FTIC core, DNA from the cultured CD4+ T cells underwent TCR sequencing with the Oncomine TCR Beta short-read assay. The QIAamp micro DNA kit was used to extract genomic DNA from the cultured CD4+ T cells. Oncomine TCR Beta libraries from cultured CD4+ T cells were pooled with unique dual indexes and sequenced on an Illumina iSeq 100. In the authors' own workflow: Non-productive sequences were removed, and CDR3s not starting with C, not ending with F or W, or shorter than 7 amino acids were discarded. The MANAFEST web application was used to identify antigen-specific clonotypes by comparing peptide-stimulated wells against reference wells and other culture wells. To be called positive, a clone needed an FDR below 0.05, an odds ratio above 5, and a productive frequency above 0.1% in at least two of three replicate wells. A clonotype counted as cross-reactive if it showed significant expansion both in the SARS-CoV-2 spike wells and in at least one common cold coronavirus spike condition. Using R version 3.6.1, CDR3 homology was evaluated through Levenshtein distances (stringdist) along with unrooted phylogenetic trees (ape). TCRdb cleaned the public reads at Q25 with fastp, built clones with MiXCR and kept in-frame beta chains. Each CDR3 protein gets just one entry, which takes the most common genes and DNA from the rows behind it. The V and J calls were determined by TCRdb, not by the authors. The sample data list roughly 8,100 distinct CDR3 sequences, and roughly 49% of these were observed just once. Roughly 17% of the sample is held by the ten biggest clonotypes.

The table lists this clonotype with a count of one. There is no known antigen for this receptor. Nothing much larger sits one base from this clone, and base qualities are not available. Evidence from one read is weak. Interpreted using the paper, the treatment or condition label stands for: roughly ten-day PBMC culture with coronavirus spike peptide pools or control peptides (ViraFEST assay). CD4+ T cells from unexposed donors were collected before the COVID-19 pandemic (2011-2018). The study used the ViraFEST assay, which expanded antigen-specific T cells with peptide pools and then identified expanded clonotypes by TCR sequencing. PBMCs were cultured at fewer than 2.5 million per well in IMDM supplemented with roughly 5% human AB serum and around 10 IU/ml IL-2, with about 9 ug/ml peptide pools added. Half of the culture medium was replaced with fresh IL-2-containing medium on days 3 and 7. After about nine days of culture, CD4+ T cells were isolated by negative selection with the EasySep CD4+ T cell isolation kit. As far as cell numbers permitted, CD4+ T cells from unexposed donors were tested for reactivity against SARS-CoV-2 S and N as well as four spike pools from common cold coronaviruses. Ficoll-Paque Plus gradient centrifugation was used to isolate PBMCs from whole blood, and the isolated PBMCs were then either used fresh or cryopreserved at -140C. In general, triplicate wells were set up for every culture condition. The leukapheresis product for the unexposed donors was obtained through commercial purchase.

The chain uses TRBV6-1 and TRBJ1-2, with 9 bases matching TRBD1. Sequences were obtained from CD4+ T cells from blood, cultured in vitro. This TCR was sampled from a human donor in good health. The bases are TGTGCCAGCAGTCCATCGGACAGGGGACCACTTAACTATGGCTACACCTTC. This encodes CASSPSDRGPLNYGYTF.